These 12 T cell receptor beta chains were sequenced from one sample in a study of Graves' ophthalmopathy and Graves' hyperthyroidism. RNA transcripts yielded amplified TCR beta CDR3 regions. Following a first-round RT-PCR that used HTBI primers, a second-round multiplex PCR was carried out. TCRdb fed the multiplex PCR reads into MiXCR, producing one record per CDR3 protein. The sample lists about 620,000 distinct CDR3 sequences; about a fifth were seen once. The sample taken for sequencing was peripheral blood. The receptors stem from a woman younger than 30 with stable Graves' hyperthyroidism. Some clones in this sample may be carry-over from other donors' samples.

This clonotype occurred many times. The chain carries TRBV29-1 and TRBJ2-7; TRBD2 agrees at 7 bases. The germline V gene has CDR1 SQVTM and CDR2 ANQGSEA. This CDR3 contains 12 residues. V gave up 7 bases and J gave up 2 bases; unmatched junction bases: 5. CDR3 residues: CSAWEGPYEQYF. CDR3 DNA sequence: TGCAGCGCTTGGGAGGGTCCCTACGAGCAGTACTTC.

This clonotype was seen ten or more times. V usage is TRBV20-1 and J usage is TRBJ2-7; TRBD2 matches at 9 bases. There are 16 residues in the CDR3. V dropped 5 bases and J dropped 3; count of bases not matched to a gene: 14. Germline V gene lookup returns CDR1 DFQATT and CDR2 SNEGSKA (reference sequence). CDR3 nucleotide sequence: TGCAGTGCTCTGAAATGGCGGGAGGGCCTGGACTACGAGCAGTACTTC. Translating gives CSALKWREGLDYEQYF.

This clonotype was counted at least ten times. CDR3 amino acids: CASSQTQDFSYEQYF. For the CDR3, the DNA is TGTGCCAGCAGTCAGACACAGGATTTCTCCTACGAGCAGTACTTC. V gene TRBV27 combines with J gene TRBJ2-7; possibly TRBD1 for D (5 bases). V lost 5 bases and J lost 0, with 14 bases in between. The CDR3 has 15 residues. Germline assignment: CDR1 MNHEY and CDR2 SMNVEV (reference sequence).

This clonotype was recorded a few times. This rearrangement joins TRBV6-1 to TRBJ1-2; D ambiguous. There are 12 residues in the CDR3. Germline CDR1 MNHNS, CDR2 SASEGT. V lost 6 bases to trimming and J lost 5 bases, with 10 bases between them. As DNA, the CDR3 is TGTGCCAGCAGGGACCTCTATTATGGCTACACCTTC. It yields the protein CASRDLYYGYTF.

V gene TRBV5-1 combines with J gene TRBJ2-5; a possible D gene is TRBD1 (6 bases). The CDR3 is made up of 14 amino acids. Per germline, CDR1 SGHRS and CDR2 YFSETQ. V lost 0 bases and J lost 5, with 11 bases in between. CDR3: CASSLAQGPETQYF. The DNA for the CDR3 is TGCGCCAGCAGCTTGGCACAGGGACCCGAGACCCAGTACTTC.

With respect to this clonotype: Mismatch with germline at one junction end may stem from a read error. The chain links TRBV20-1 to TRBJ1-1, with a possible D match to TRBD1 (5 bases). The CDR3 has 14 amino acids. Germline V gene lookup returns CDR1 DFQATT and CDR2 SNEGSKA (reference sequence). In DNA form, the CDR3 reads TGCAGTGGAGACAAGGACATCGAGAACACTGAAGCTTCCTTT. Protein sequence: CSGDKDIENTEASF.

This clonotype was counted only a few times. CDR3 region: CSFGQGASEAFF. In nucleotides, the CDR3 is TGCAGCTTCGGACAGGGGGCCTCTGAAGCTTTCTTT. The chain is built from TRBV29-1 and TRBJ1-1, with 11 bases lining up with TRBD1. Trimming at V came to 8 bases and at J to 6 bases, leaving 5 bases not matched to a gene. CDR1 is SQVTM, CDR2 ANQGSEA, per germline. This CDR3 is built from 12 residues.

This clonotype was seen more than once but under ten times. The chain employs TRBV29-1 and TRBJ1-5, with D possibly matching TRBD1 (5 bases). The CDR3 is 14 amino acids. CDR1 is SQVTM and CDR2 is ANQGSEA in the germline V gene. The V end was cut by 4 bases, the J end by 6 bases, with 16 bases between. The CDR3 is CSVAAGNLGQPQHF. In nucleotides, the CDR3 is TGCAGCGTTGCAGCAGGGAATTTAGGTCAGCCCCAGCATTTT.

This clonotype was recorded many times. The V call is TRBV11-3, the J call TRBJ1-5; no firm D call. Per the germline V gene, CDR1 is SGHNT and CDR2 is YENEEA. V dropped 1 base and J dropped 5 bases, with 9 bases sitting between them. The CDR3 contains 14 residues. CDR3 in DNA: TGTGCCAGCAGCTTAGGAACAGATTATCAGCCCCAGCATTTT. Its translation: CASSLGTDYQPQHF.

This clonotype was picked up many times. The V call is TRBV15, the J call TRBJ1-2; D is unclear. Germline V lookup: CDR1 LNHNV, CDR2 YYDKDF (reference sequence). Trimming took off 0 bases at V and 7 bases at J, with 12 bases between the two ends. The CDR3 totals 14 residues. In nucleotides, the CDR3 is TGTGCCACCAGCAGAGAGAGCAGAGGATCTGGCTACACCTTC. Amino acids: CATSRESRGSGYTF. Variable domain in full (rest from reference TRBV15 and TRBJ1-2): DAMVIQNPRYQVTQFGKPVTLSCSQTLNHNVMYWYQQKSSQAPKLLFHYYDKDFNNEADTPDNFQSRRPNTSFCFLDIRSPGLGDTAMYLCATSRESRGSGYTFGSGTRLTVV.

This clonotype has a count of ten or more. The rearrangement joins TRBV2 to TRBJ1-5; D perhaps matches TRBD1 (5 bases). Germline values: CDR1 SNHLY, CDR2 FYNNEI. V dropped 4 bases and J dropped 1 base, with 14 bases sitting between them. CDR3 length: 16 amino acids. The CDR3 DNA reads TGTGCCAGCAGTGGAGGTCAGGGCGGGAGCAATCAGCCCCAGCATTTT. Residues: CASSGGQGGSNQPQHF.

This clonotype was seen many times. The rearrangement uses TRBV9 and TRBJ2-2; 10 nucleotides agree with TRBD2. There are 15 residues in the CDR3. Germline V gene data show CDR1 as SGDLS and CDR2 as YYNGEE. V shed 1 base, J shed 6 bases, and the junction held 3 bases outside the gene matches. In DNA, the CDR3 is TGTGCCAGCAGCGTACTAGCGGGAGCAGCCGGGGAGCTGTTTTTT. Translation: CASSVLAGAAGELFF.